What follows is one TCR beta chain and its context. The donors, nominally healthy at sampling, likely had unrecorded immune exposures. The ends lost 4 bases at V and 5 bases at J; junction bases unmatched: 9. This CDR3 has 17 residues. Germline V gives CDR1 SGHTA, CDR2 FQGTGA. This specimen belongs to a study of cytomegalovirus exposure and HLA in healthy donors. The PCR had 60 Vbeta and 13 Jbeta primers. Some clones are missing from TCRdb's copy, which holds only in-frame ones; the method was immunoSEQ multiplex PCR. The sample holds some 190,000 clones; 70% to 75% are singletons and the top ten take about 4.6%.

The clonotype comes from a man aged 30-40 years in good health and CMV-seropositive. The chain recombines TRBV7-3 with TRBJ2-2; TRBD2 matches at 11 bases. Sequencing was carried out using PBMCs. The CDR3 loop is CASSSFSGGAGTGELFF. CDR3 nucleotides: TGTGCCAGCAGCTCCTTTAGCGGGGGGGCTGGAACCGGGGAGCTGTTTTTT.